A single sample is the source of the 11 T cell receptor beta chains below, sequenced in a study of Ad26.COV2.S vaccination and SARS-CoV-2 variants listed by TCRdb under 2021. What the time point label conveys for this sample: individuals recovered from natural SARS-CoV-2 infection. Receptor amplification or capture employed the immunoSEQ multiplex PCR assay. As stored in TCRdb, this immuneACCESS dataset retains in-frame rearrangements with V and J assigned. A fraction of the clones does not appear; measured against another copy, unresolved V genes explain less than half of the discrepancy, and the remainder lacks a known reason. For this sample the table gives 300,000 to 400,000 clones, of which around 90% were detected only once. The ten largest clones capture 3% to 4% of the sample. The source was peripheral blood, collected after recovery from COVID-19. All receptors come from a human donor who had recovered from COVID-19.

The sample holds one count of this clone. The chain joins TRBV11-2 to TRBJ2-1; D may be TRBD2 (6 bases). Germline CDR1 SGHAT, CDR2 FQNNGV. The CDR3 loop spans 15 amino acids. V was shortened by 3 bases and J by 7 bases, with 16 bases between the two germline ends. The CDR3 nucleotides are TGTGCCAGCAGCTTCCGGGACTCACCTGGGAATGAGCAGTTCTTC. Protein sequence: CASSFRDSPGNEQFF.

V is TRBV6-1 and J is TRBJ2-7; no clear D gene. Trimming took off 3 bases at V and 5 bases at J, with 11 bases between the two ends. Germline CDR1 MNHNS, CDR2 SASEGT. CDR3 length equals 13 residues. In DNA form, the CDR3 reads TGTGCCAGCAGTGACCGAGGTACAGACGAGCAGTACTTC. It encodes CASSDRGTDEQYF.

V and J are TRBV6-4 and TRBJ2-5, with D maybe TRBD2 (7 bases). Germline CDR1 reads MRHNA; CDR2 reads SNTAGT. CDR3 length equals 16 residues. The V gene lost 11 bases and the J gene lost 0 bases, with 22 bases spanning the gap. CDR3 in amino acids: CALTGGSASYQETQYF. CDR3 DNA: TGTGCCCTTACGGGGGGCTCAGCGTCTTACCAAGAGACCCAGTACTTC.

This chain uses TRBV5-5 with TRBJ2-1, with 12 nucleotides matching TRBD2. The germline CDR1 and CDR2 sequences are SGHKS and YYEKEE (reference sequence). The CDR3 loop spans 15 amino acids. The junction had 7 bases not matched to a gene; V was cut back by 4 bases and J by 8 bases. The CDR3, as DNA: TGTGCCAGCAGCCCGAGACTAGCGGGGGAAGATGAGCAGTTCTTC. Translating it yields CASSPRLAGEDEQFF.

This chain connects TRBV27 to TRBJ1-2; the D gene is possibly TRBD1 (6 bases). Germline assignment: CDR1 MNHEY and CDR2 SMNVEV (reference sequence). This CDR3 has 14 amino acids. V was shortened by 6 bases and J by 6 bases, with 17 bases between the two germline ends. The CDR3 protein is CASSAHRVIDGYTF. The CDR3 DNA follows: TGTGCCAGCAGCGCCCACAGGGTAATAGATGGCTACACCTTC.

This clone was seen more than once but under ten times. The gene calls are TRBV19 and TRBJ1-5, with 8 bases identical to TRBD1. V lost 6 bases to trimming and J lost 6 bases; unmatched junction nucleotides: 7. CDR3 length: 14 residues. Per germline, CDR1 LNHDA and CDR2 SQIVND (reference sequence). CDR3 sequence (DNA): TGTGCCAGTAGCTCCGGACAGGGCGGTCAGCCCCAGCATTTT. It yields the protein CASSSGQGGQPQHF. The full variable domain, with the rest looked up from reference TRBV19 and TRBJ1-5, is DGGITQSPKYLFRKEGQNVTLSCEQNLNHDAMYWYRQDPGQGLRLIYYSQIVNDFQKGDIAEGYSVSREKKESFPLTVTSAQKNPTAFYLCASSSGQGGQPQHFGDGTRLSIL.

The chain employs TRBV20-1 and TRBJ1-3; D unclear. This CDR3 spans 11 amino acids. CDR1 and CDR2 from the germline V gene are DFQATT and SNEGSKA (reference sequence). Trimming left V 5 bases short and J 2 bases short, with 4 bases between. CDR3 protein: CSAYAGNTIYF. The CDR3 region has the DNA TGCAGTGCTTATGCTGGAAACACCATATATTTT.

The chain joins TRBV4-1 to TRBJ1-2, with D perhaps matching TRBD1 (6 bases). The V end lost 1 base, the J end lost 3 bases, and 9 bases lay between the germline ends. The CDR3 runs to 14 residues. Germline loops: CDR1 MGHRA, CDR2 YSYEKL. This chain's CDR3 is CASSQAGTHYGYTF. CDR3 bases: TGCGCCAGCAGCCAAGCCGGGACACACTATGGCTACACCTTC.

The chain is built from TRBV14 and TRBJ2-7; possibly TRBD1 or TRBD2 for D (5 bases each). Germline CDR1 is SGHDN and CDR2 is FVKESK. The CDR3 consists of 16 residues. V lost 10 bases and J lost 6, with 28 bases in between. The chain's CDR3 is CAISSPGTLVPSEQYF. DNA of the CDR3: TGTGCCATCTCCAGCCCGGGGACCCTTGTACCCTCCGAGCAGTACTTC. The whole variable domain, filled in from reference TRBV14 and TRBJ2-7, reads EAGVTQFPSHSVIEKGQTVTLRCDPISGHDNLYWYRRVMGKEIKFLLHFVKESKQDESGMPNNRFLAERTGGTYSTLKVQPAELEDSGVYFCAISSPGTLVPSEQYFGPGTRLTVT.

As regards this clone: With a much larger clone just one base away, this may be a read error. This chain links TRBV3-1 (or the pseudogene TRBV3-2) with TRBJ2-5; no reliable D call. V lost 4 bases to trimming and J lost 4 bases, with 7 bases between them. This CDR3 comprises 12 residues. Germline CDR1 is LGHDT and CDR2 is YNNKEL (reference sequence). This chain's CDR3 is CASSPALETQYF. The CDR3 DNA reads TGTGCCAGCAGCCCCGCCCTAGAGACCCAGTACTTC.

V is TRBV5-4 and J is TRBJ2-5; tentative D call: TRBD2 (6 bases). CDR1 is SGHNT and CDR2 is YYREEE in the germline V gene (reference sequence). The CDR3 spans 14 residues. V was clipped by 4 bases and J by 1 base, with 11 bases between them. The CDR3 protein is CASSPRDFQETQYF. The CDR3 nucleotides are TGTGCCAGCAGCCCACGGGACTTCCAAGAGACCCAGTACTTC.